This T cell receptor beta chain was captured in a study of cytomegalovirus exposure and HLA in healthy donors. The primer mix had 60 Vbeta and 13 Jbeta primers. Generated by immunoSEQ multiplex PCR, the TCRdb table keeps only in-frame clones and is missing some. Among roughly 180,000 clones listed, 82% were seen once. With regard to this clone: Its antigen remains unknown.

Findings and limits, study-wide: A prior analysis recorded that most TCR beta V segments were productive about 87% or about 30% of the time. A later examination showed that TCR association rates differed by HLA locus, with DRB1 most and HLA-C fewest.

Germline lookup yields CDR1 SGHVS and CDR2 FNYEAQ. V was clipped by 4 bases and J by 6 bases; unmatched bases: 3. The CDR3 is made up of 15 amino acids. This rearrangement joins TRBV7-6 to TRBJ2-2; 12 nucleotides match TRBD2. The clonotype originates from a man aged 35 to 55 in good health and CMV-seronegative. The sequenced sample consisted of PBMCs. The CDR3 loop is CASSYWTSGAGELFF. The CDR3 bases are TGTGCCAGCAGCTATTGGACTAGCGGGGCCGGGGAGCTGTTTTTT.